This record looks at one TCR beta chain sequence and its context. Antigen unknown. The sample is drawn from a study of CD8+ T cells in alopecia areata. Study results and limitations: During tofacitinib treatment, many expanded lesional clones remained in scalp and blood. Sequencing of scalp tissue also captures the resident alphabeta T cells of normal skin. Under tofacitinib, fewer expanded CD8+ clones appeared among the top 100 scalp clones. Given one nonresponder, whether baseline CD8+ expansion relates to response remains uncertain.

Extraction of RNA preceded its reverse transcription into cDNA, which served as the sequencing template. TCRdb keeps only in-frame clones here, not all; method: immunoSEQ multiplex PCR. The sample records 120,000 or so clones, over 60% being singletons. The treatment: oral pan-JAK inhibitor, 5-10 mg twice daily. The germline V gene has CDR1 MGHRA and CDR2 YSYEKL. The CDR3 has 16 residues. V gave up 3 bases and J gave up 8 bases; unmatched junction bases: 8. This TCR derives from a human donor with alopecia areata. Sequencing was performed on CD4+ T cells sorted from blood, taken at week 4, from a patient treated with tofacitinib. The chain has TRBV4-1 and TRBJ2-1; 12 bases map to TRBD2. CDR3 sequence: CASSQERTSGVYEQFF. The DNA for the CDR3 is TGCGCCAGCAGCCAGGAACGGACTAGCGGGGTCTATGAGCAGTTCTTC.